This record looks at one TCR beta chain sequence and its context. TCRdb redid the calling of the multiplex PCR reads with MiXCR, one entry per CDR3 protein. The table has 30,000 to 35,000 distinct CDR3 sequences, 63% seen once. These data belong to a study of breast tumors, draining lymph nodes, adjacent tissues. Germline CDR1 and CDR2: SGHRS and YFSETQ. This CDR3 contains 14 residues. The junction had 14 bases not matched to a gene; V was cut back by 10 bases and J by 9 bases. Material for sequencing was breast tumor tissue. The chain is built from TRBV5-1 and TRBJ2-1; 9 bases align to TRBD2. This TCR was recovered from a female donor with breast cancer. Some clones in this sample may be carry-over from other donors' samples. The CDR3 is CAGGAGGPGTEQFF. CDR3 DNA sequence: TGCGCCGGGGGGGCGGGAGGGCCTGGAACTGAGCAGTTCTTC.